This T cell receptor beta chain was retrieved from a study of CD8+ T cells in alopecia areata (dated by TCRdb to 2017 to 2018). At the level of the whole study: The treated patients, all with moderate-to-severe alopecia areata, were enrolled in an open-label pilot trial of oral tofacitinib given at 5 to 10 mg twice daily. Patients stayed on tofacitinib for 6 to 18 months and then had 6 months of follow-up off drug so that delayed response and recurrence could be assessed. In both human patients and the C3H/HeJ mouse model, the study applied high-throughput TCRbeta sequencing to look at T cell clonal expansion in alopecia areata. In humans, TCRbeta sequencing was performed on scalp tissue and on sorted CD4+ and CD8+ peripheral blood T cells from healthy controls and from patients with patchy or totalis/universalis alopecia areata. Tofacitinib-treated patients had biopsies at baseline and at 4 and 24 weeks of treatment, with a later scalp biopsy in several patients. Scalp clonality was compared among normal scalp (n=4), patchy alopecia areata scalp (n=8), and alopecia totalis/universalis scalp (n=8). RNA came from the PAXgene miRNA kit for fixed scalp, the miRNeasy kit for PBMCs, and the RNeasy kit for mouse skin. TCRbeta CDR3 regions were amplified by immunoSEQ multiplex PCR with 35 Vbeta forward and 13 Jbeta reverse primers.

What the research found in general, with its limitations: Unlike mouse skin, which is dominated by gammadelta T cells, normal human skin has resident alphabeta T cells that are also sequenced, and this complicates analysis of the scalp TCR repertoire. TCR sequences shared between patients were less clear than in mice, possibly partly because of HLA diversity in the patient population. Higher clonality and more expanded CD8+ clones were observed in lesional scalp than in normal scalp, particularly in alopecia totalis/universalis, a finding suggestive of antigenic drive.

The sample's time point label, decoded: baseline before oral tofacitinib. Lesional scalp punch biopsies and peripheral blood were collected from alopecia areata patients. PBMCs were isolated by density centrifugation and stained for CD3, CD4 and CD8, after which CD4+ and CD8+ T cells were sorted on a FACSAria. The library was prepared using the immunoSEQ multiplex PCR assay. For TCR sequencing, RNA was extracted from every sample and reverse transcribed into cDNA to serve as template. SuperScript III was used for first-strand cDNA synthesis, primed with a 2:1 mix of oligo-dT and random hexamers. A synthetic immune receptor repertoire was used to gauge amplification bias, and whatever bias remained was removed computationally. For the original study's pipeline: Raw reads were preprocessed for error removal, and CDR3 was defined according to IMGT conventions as running from the conserved cysteine to phenylalanine. To get clonality, Shannon entropy was normalized by log2 of the number of productive unique TCRs and the result was subtracted from 1. Whether scalp clones were CD4 or CD8 was inferred by matching scalp TCRbeta sequences against CD4 and CD8 repertoires sorted from blood. TCRdb took over this immuneACCESS table, retaining in-frame rearrangements with V and J assigned. Such tables are incomplete; in checked studies, under half of the missing clones stem from an unresolved V gene, and the remainder is unexplained. V, J and clone size derive from that table, while D and trimming were established from the DNA sequence. For this sample the table gives 150,000 to 180,000 clones, of which around half were detected only once. The ten largest clones take up roughly a fifth of the sample.

The CDR3 measures 14 amino acids from cysteine to phenylalanine. Only CDR3 DNA remains: 42 bases, in frame from the first base. In the germline V gene (reference sequence), CDR1 corresponds to GTSNPN and CDR2 to SVGIG. The V and J ends are trimmed by 8 bases and 4 bases, leaving 20 bases between them. Note on this clone: The antigen this receptor binds is unknown. No quality values exist for individual bases; no much larger clone is one base distant.

This TCR was recovered from a human donor with alopecia areata. The chain is encoded by TRBV30 joined to TRBJ1-2; confidence is insufficient to name the D gene. The sample here was CD8+ T cells sorted from blood, taken at week 0. The nucleotide sequence is given as TGTGCCCGACATCCTACTGGTGTCGGCTATGGCTACACCTTC. It codes for CARHPTGVGYGYTF.